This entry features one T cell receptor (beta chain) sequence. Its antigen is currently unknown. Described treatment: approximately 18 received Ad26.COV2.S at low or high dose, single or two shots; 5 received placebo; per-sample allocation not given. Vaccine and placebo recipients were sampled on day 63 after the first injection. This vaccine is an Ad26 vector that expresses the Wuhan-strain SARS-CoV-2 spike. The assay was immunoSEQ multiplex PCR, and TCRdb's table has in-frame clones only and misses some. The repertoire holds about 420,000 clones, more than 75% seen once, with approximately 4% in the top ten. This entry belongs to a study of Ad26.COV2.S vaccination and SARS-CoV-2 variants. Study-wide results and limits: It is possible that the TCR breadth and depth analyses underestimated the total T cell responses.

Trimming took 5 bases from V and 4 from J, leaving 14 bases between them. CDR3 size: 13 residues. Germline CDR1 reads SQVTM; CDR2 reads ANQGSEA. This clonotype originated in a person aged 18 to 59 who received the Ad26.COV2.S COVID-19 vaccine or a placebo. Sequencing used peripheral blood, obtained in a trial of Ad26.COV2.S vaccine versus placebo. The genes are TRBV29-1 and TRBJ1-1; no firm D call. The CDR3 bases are TGCAGCGTTATGGGAATTGGAGGCACTGAAGCTTTCTTT. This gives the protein CSVMGIGGTEAFF.